The subject of this entry is one TCR beta chain. This entry is derived from a study of cytotoxic CD8 clonotypes in ibrutinib-treated CLL. Germline V gene lookup returns CDR1 GTSNPN and CDR2 SVGIG (reference sequence). Losses at the gene ends were 2 bases for V and 12 bases for J; bases not matched to a gene: 5. The CDR3 extends over 11 amino acids. Generated by immunoSEQ multiplex PCR, the TCRdb table keeps only in-frame clones and is missing some. The sample consists of 20,000 to 25,000 clones, roughly three quarters of them appearing once. This sequence was found in a human donor with chronic lymphocytic leukemia. The V gene is TRBV30, the J gene TRBJ2-7; 9 nucleotides align to TRBD1. The sample consisted of PBMCs, taken after 24 months of ibrutinib treatment. The CDR3 protein is CAWSRGGQGYF. The DNA of the CDR3 is TGTGCCTGGAGTAGGGGGGGACAGGGGTACTTC.